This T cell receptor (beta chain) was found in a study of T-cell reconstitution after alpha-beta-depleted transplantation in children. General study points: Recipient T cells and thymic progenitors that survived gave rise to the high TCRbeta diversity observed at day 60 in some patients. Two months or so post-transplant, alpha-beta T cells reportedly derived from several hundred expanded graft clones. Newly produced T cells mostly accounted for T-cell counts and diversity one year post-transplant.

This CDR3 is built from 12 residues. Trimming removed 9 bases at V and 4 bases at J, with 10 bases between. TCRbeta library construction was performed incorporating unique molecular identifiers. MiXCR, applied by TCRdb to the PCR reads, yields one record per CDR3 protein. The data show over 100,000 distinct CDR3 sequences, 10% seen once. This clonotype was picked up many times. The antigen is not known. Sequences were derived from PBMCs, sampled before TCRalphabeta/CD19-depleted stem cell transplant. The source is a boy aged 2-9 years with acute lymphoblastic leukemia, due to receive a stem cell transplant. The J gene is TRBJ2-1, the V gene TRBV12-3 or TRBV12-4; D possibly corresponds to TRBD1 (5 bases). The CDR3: CASWQGYNEQFF. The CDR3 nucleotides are TGTGCCAGTTGGCAGGGTTACAATGAGCAGTTCTTC.